One and the same sample provided the 27 T cell receptor beta chains below, sequenced in a study of cytomegalovirus exposure and HLA in healthy donors. Method: immunoSEQ multiplex PCR; TCRdb's copy keeps in-frame clones and lacks some. The sample lists 250,000 to 300,000 clones, 65% to 90% occurring once. The specimen was PBMCs. These receptors were obtained from a woman aged 18-29 years in good health and CMV-seronegative.

The CDR3 nucleotides are TGTGCCAGCAGCTCTGCGACAGGGGGTGGGGTAGCTTTCTTT. This codes for CASSSATGGGVAFF. The V call is TRBV7-9, the J call TRBJ1-1; 9 bases match TRBD1. Germline V lookup: CDR1 SEHNR, CDR2 FQNEAQ (reference sequence). V shed 4 bases and J 10 bases; nucleotides not matched to a gene: 10. The CDR3 spans 14 residues.

V is TRBV9 and J is TRBJ1-5; 8 bases align to TRBD1. Germline V gene sequence: CDR1 SGDLS, CDR2 YYNGEE. After removal of 4 bases from V and 6 bases from J, the junction contained 6 bases not matched to a gene. The CDR3 consists of 14 residues. The CDR3 is CASSPTGASQPQHF. CDR3 nucleotide sequence: TGTGCCAGCAGCCCGACAGGGGCAAGTCAGCCCCAGCATTTT.

This clone was seen a handful of times. This chain's CDR3 is CASRPQGKDEQYF. The CDR3 DNA follows: TGCGCCAGCAGACCTCAGGGTAAGGACGAGCAGTACTTC. The gene calls are TRBV10-1 and TRBJ2-7; D is perhaps TRBD1 (5 bases). Per germline, CDR1 WNHNN and CDR2 SYGVQD (reference sequence). V dropped 6 bases and J dropped 5 bases, with 14 bases sitting between them. The CDR3 is 13 amino acids.

V and J are TRBV5-1 and TRBJ2-1; 9 bases agree with TRBD1. In germline, CDR1 is SGHRS, CDR2 YFSETQ. Trimming cost V 4 bases and J 0 bases; bases outside gene matches: 5. The CDR3 consists of 16 residues. The CDR3 is CASSTAGQGSYNEQFF. CDR3 DNA: TGCGCCAGCAGCACGGCGGGACAGGGCTCCTACAATGAGCAGTTCTTC.

The CDR3 reads CASSYFPDNEQFF. For the CDR3, the DNA is TGTGCCAGCAGTTACTTCCCAGATAATGAGCAGTTCTTC. The V gene is TRBV6-5, the J gene TRBJ2-1; unclear D gene. V lost 1 base to trimming and J lost 7 bases, with 8 bases between them. The CDR3 spans 13 residues. The germline V gene encodes CDR1 MNHEY and CDR2 SVGAGI.

V and J are TRBV18 and TRBJ1-3, with TRBD1 matching over 11 bases. The CDR3 runs to 17 residues. CDR1 is KGHSH and CDR2 is LQKENI in the germline V gene. J was trimmed by 7 bases and V by 6 bases; bases with no gene match: 14. The DNA for the CDR3 is TGTGCCAGCTCCCGCCCCCTCGGGACAGGGGGAGAGAACACCATATATTTT. Translating it yields CASSRPLGTGGENTIYF.

The gene calls are TRBV5-6 and TRBJ1-1; 9 nucleotides line up with TRBD1. This CDR3 comprises 14 residues. V was pared by 10 bases and J by 1 base, with 8 bases of the junction left unmatched. Germline values: CDR1 SGHDT, CDR2 YYEEEE. The chain's CDR3 is CAARVQGANTEAFF. Here the CDR3 DNA reads TGTGCCGCGCGAGTACAGGGGGCGAACACTGAAGCTTTCTTT.

The sample holds a few counts of this clone. This chain connects TRBV19 to TRBJ1-2; TRBD1 is a possible D gene (5 bases). Per the germline V gene, CDR1 is LNHDA and CDR2 is SQIVND (reference sequence). V was trimmed by 7 bases and J by 1 base, leaving 7 bases between them. The CDR3 is made up of 12 amino acids. The CDR3 nucleotides are TGTGCCAGTACAGGGAATAACTATGGCTACACCTTC. Encoded protein: CASTGNNYGYTF.

This clone was observed a handful of times. The gene calls are TRBV6-1 and TRBJ1-1; maybe TRBD1 (6 bases). Between the trimmed V and J ends, which lost 7 bases and 2 bases, there was a span of 17 bases. Germline CDR1 and CDR2: MNHNS and SASEGT. This CDR3 contains 15 residues. The CDR3 spells CASKTDSTRNTEAFF. The CDR3 bases are TGTGCCAGCAAAACGGACAGCACCAGAAACACTGAAGCTTTCTTT.

The rearrangement links TRBV6-5 to TRBJ1-2, with D perhaps matching TRBD1 (6 bases). CDR1 is MNHEY and CDR2 is SVGAGI in the germline V gene. The CDR3 extends over 12 amino acids. With 5 bases removed from V and 5 bases from J, the gap between germline ends came to 9 bases. In nucleotides, the CDR3 is TGTGCCAGCAGTGGACAGCCTTATGGCTACACCTTC. Translation gives CASSGQPYGYTF.

The V call is TRBV19, the J call TRBJ1-2; D possibly corresponds to TRBD1 (6 bases). This CDR3 is 15 amino acids long. The V end was cut by 6 bases, the J end by 0 bases, with 14 bases between. CDR1 is LNHDA, CDR2 SQIVND, per germline (reference sequence). CDR3 DNA: TGTGCCAGTAGAGCCCCAGGGGAATCTAACTATGGCTACACCTTC. This codes for CASRAPGESNYGYTF.

The chain uses TRBV6-1 and TRBJ1-4; TRBD1 matches at 8 bases. Germline V gives CDR1 MNHNS, CDR2 SASEGT. The ends lost 4 bases at V and 6 bases at J; junction bases unmatched: 10. The CDR3 contains 16 residues. CDR3 region: CASSAGQGVLYEKLFF. CDR3 DNA sequence: TGTGCCAGCAGTGCCGGACAGGGAGTGTTGTATGAAAAACTGTTTTTT.

Only one count was recorded for this clone. The chain is built from TRBV5-1 and TRBJ1-5, with D hard to call. Germline V gene sequence: CDR1 SGHRS, CDR2 YFSETQ. V lost 3 bases, J lost 8 bases, and 9 bases lay in between. The CDR3 runs 12 residues. This CDR3 is CASSSPGKPQHF. As DNA, the CDR3 is TGCGCCAGCAGCTCCCCAGGTAAGCCCCAGCATTTT. Filled out from reference TRBV5-1 and TRBJ1-5, the complete variable domain reads KAGVTQTPRYLIKTRGQQVTLSCSPISGHRSVSWYQQTPGQGLQFLFEYFSETQRNKGNFPGRFSGRQFSNSRSEMNVSTLELGDSALYLCASSSPGKPQHFGDGTRLSIL.

The chain recombines TRBV9 with TRBJ2-3, with a possible D match to TRBD2 (7 bases). The CDR3 is 14 residues long. V was pared by 3 bases and J by 2 bases, with 10 bases between. The germline gives CDR1 SGDLS, CDR2 YYNGEE. The CDR3 region has the DNA TGTGCCAGCAGCGCGGGGGGCTTCACAGATACGCAGTATTTT. Translating gives CASSAGGFTDTQYF.

V usage is TRBV6-5 and J usage is TRBJ1-1; TRBD1 is a possible D gene (6 bases). Germline lookup yields CDR1 MNHEY and CDR2 SVGAGI. This CDR3 is built from 15 residues. Trimming left V 6 bases short and J 0 bases short, with 14 bases between. CDR3 bases: TGTGCCAGCAGATTCGCCCAGGGGATGAACACTGAAGCTTTCTTT. Translation gives CASRFAQGMNTEAFF.

This clone has a single count. The chain is built from TRBV5-6 and TRBJ2-3, with TRBD2 identical over 9 bases. Germline loops: CDR1 SGHDT, CDR2 YYEEEE. Germline trimming cut 3 bases from V and 6 bases from J; bases unmatched to any gene: 11. The CDR3 totals 16 residues. The CDR3 nucleotides are TGTGCCAGCAGCTCCTTTAGCGGGCTAGCGGGGGATACGCAGTATTTT. This codes for CASSSFSGLAGDTQYF.

The gene calls are TRBV20-1 and TRBJ1-2; D is unresolved. V lost 6 bases to trimming and J lost 8 bases, with 10 bases between them. CDR1 is DFQATT, CDR2 SNEGSKA, per germline (reference sequence). There are 10 residues in the CDR3. CDR3 coding DNA: TGCAGTGCAGCCATCCCCGGCTACACCTTC. This codes for CSAAIPGYTF.

This chain uses TRBV2 with TRBJ2-2; weak D call: TRBD2 (7 bases). Trimming removed 2 bases from V and 1 base from J, with 14 bases in between. Looked up from germline, CDR1 is SNHLY and CDR2 is FYNNEI. The length of the CDR3 is 17 residues. CDR3 residues: CASSEFGGALNTGELFF. The CDR3 coding sequence is TGTGCCAGCAGTGAATTTGGGGGGGCACTGAACACCGGGGAGCTGTTTTTT.

The chain uses TRBV5-1 and TRBJ1-4; D perhaps matches TRBD1 (6 bases). V lost 3 bases to trimming and J lost 7 bases, with 25 bases between them. Germline CDR1 SGHRS, CDR2 YFSETQ. The CDR3 sequence is 18 residues long. The CDR3 is CASSSTRDTQLTGEKLFF. The CDR3 region has the DNA TGCGCCAGCAGCTCTACCCGGGACACTCAACTAACGGGTGAAAAACTGTTTTTT.

The chain is built from TRBV14 and TRBJ1-1; TRBD1 matches at 8 bases. CDR1 is SGHDN and CDR2 is FVKESK in the germline V gene. The CDR3 extends over 13 amino acids. V gave up 5 bases and J gave up 8 bases; unmatched junction bases: 7. In nucleotides, the CDR3 is TGTGCCAGCAGCTTTCGACAGGGGTGGGAAGCTTTCTTT. Its translation: CASSFRQGWEAFF.

V is TRBV7-8 and J is TRBJ2-7; no reliable D call. Per germline, CDR1 SGHVS and CDR2 FQNEAQ. The V end was cut by 5 bases, the J end by 4 bases, with 15 bases between. The CDR3 loop spans 14 amino acids. This CDR3 reads CASSPLRSAYEQYF. CDR3 nucleotide sequence: TGTGCCAGCAGCCCCCTCCGGAGCGCATACGAGCAGTACTTC.

J is TRBJ2-3 and V is TRBV9, with D perhaps TRBD1 (6 bases). Trimming removed 0 bases from V and 9 bases from J, with 11 bases in between. CDR3 length equals 13 residues. CDR1 and CDR2 (germline): SGDLS, YYNGEE. Here the CDR3 reads CASSVELRGTQYF. For the CDR3, the DNA is TGTGCCAGCAGCGTAGAGTTGAGGGGGACGCAGTATTTT.

The table lists this clone with a count of one. The rearrangement joins TRBV5-4 to TRBJ2-7; possible D gene TRBD2, 6 bases. This CDR3 has 13 amino acids. Deletions cut 2 bases from V and 1 base from J, with 7 bases between. Germline CDR1 reads SGHNT; CDR2 reads YYREEE (reference sequence). The DNA of the CDR3 is TGTGCCAGCAGCTTCGGGAGTTCCTACGAGCAGTACTTC. This gives the protein CASSFGSSYEQYF.

The chain is built from TRBV14 and TRBJ1-2, with D possibly being TRBD1 (6 bases). V was shortened by 4 bases and J by 0 bases, with 12 bases between the two germline ends. CDR1 and CDR2 (germline): SGHDN, FVKESK. CDR3 length equals 15 residues. In nucleotides, the CDR3 is TGTGCCAGCAGCCCCCGGGACACATCTAACTATGGCTACACCTTC. Translation gives CASSPRDTSNYGYTF.

V is TRBV27 and J is TRBJ1-1; 7 positions agree with TRBD1. The V and J ends lost 4 bases and 1 base, in that order; junction bases with no gene match: 6. The V gene's germline CDR1 is MNHEY and CDR2 SMNVEV (reference sequence). CDR3 size: 15 residues. The CDR3 region is CASSSWTGENTEAFF. The DNA for the CDR3 is TGTGCCAGCAGTTCTTGGACAGGCGAGAACACTGAAGCTTTCTTT.

The V gene is TRBV18, the J gene TRBJ2-5; unclear D gene. In germline, CDR1 is KGHSH, CDR2 LQKENI. V lost 3 bases to trimming and J lost 2 bases, with 13 bases between them. This CDR3 region has 15 residues. CDR3 in DNA: TGTGCCAGCTCACCGAGGTCGATAACACAAGAGACCCAGTACTTC. The encoded protein is CASSPRSITQETQYF.

The V call is TRBV27, the J call TRBJ2-3; TRBD2 agrees at 10 bases. Germline CDR1 is MNHEY and CDR2 is SMNVEV (reference sequence). The CDR3 is 16 amino acids. V shed 5 bases and J 6 bases; nucleotides not matched to a gene: 11. CDR3 residues: CASSLTSGGAPDTQYF. CDR3 nucleotide sequence: TGTGCCAGCAGTCTCACCAGCGGGGGGGCACCTGATACGCAGTATTTT.